This T cell receptor (beta chain) was sequenced in a study of cytomegalovirus exposure and HLA in healthy donors. Whole-study results and caveats: When analyzed later, the rates of TCR association showed variation by HLA locus, with DRB1 the most and HLA-C the fewest. Later analysis identified several of the most significant clusters that appeared linked to common viral pathogens. Earlier analysis yielded a pattern in which most TCR beta V segments were productive about 87% or about 30% of the time. The study listed roughly 160 cytomegalovirus-associated TCR beta chains.

CDR1 SQVTM and CDR2 ANQGSEA come from the germline V gene. With 5 bases removed from V and 3 bases from J, the gap between germline ends came to 4 bases. This CDR3 comprises 11 residues. Concerning this clone itself: The target antigen is unknown.

Use of 60 Vbeta and 13 Jbeta primers characterized the PCR. The method was immunoSEQ multiplex PCR; TCRdb's version includes in-frame clones alone and lacks a portion of them. The top ten clones hold 5.9% of a sample with tens of thousands of clones, roughly 60% of them seen once. This rearrangement joins TRBV29-1 to TRBJ2-2, with D unclear. The sequence derives from a boy aged 5-17 years in good health and CMV-seropositive. Sequenced sample: PBMCs. DNA of the CDR3: TGCAGCGTTCGAGACACCGGGGAGCTGTTTTTT. Its translation is CSVRDTGELFF.